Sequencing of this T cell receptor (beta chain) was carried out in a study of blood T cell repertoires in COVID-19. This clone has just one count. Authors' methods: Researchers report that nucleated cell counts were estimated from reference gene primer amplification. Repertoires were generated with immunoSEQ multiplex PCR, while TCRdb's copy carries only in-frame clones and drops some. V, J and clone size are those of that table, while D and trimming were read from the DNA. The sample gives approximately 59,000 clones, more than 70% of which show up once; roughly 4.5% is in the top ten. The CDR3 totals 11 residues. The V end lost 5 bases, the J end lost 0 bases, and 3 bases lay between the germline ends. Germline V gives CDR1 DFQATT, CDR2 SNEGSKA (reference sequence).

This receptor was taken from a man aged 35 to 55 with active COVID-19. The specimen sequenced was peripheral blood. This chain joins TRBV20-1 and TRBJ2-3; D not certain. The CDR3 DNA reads TGCAGTGCTCTTAGCACAGATACGCAGTATTTT. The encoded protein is CSALSTDTQYF.